The sequence of this T cell receptor beta chain was determined in a study of CD8 T cells in Susac syndrome. In blood CD8+ and CD4+ T cells, TCR beta underwent sequencing. Negative isolation yielded CD8+ and CD4+ T cells; FACS enriched TEMRA cells. Reverse transcription used roughly 0.45 to 1 ug RNA and random hexamers. TCRdb re-called the immunoSEQ multiplex PCR reads through MiXCR, storing one row per CDR3 protein. The data contain approximately 300,000 distinct CDR3 sequences, around 89% of them singletons. CDR1 LGHDT and CDR2 YNNKEL come from the germline V gene (reference sequence). This CDR3 is 15 amino acids long. After removal of 4 bases from V and 2 bases from J, the junction contained 5 bases not matched to a gene.

The chain employs TRBV3-1 and TRBJ2-7, with 10 bases matching TRBD1. Sequenced material: CD8+ T cells from PBMCs. The sequence was collected from a human donor with multiple sclerosis. CDR3 residues: CASSRDRGRTYEQYF. The CDR3 nucleotides read TGTGCCAGCAGCCGAGACAGGGGGCGGACCTACGAGCAGTACTTC.